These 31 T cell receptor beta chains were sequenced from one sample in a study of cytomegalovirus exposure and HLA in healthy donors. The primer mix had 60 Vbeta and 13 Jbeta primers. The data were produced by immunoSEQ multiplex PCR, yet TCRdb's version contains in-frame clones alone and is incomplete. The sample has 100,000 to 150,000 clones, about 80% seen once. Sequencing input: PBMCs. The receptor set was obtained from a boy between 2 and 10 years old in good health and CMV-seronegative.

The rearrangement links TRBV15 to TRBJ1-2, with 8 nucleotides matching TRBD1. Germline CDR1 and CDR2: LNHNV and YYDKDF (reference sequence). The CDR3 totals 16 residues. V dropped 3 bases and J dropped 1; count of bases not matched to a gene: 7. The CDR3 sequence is CATSRAPGQDNYGYTF. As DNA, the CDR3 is TGTGCCACCAGCAGGGCCCCGGGACAGGATAACTATGGCTACACCTTC.

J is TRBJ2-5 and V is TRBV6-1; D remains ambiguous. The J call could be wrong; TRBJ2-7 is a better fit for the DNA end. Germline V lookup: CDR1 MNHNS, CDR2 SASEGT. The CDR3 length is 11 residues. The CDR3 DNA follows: TGTGCCAGCAGTGATTCCTACGAGCAGTACTTC. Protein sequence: CASSDSYEQYF.

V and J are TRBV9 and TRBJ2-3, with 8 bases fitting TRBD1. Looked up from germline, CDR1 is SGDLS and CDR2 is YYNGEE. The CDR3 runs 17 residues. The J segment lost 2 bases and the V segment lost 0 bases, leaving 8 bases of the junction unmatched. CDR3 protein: CASSVGGRTGTTDTQYF. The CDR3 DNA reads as TGTGCCAGCAGCGTAGGGGGGAGGACAGGGACCACAGATACGCAGTATTTT.

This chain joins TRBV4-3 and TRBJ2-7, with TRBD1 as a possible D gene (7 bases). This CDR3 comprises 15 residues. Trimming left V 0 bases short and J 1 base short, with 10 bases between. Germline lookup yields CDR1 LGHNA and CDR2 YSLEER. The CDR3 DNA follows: TGCGCCAGCAGCCAAGAGGAGGGGGCTTCCTACGAGCAGTACTTC. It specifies CASSQEEGASYEQYF.

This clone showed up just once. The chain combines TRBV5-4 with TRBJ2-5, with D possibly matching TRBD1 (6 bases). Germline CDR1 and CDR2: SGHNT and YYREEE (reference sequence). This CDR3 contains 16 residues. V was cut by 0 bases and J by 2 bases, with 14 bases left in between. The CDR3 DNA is TGTGCCAGCAGCTTGGAGAGGACAGCATTTCAAGAGACCCAGTACTTC. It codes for CASSLERTAFQETQYF. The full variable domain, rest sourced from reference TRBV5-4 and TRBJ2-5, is ETGVTQSPTHLIKTRGQQVTLRCSSQSGHNTVSWYQQALGQGPQFIFQYYREEENGRGNFPPRFSGLQFPNYSSELNVNALELDDSALYLCASSLERTAFQETQYFGPGTRLLVL.

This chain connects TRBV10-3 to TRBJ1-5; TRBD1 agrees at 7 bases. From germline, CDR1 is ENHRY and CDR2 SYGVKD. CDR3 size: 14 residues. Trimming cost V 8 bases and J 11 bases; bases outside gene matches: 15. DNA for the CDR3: TGTGCCATCGCCTCCGGGACAGCGCTGATCGCCCAGCATTTT. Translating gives CAIASGTALIAQHF.

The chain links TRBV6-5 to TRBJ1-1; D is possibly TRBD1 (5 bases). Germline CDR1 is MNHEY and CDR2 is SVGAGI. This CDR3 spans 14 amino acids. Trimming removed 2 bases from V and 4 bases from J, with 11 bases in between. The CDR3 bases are TGTGCCAGCAGTTACGCGCAGGGCGGCACTGAAGCTTTCTTT. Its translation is CASSYAQGGTEAFF.

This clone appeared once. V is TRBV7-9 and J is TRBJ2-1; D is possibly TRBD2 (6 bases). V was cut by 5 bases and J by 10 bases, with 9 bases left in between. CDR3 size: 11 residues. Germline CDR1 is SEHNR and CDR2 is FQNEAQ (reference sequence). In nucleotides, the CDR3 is TGTGCCAGCAGCCCGGGACTCGAGCAGTTCTTC. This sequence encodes CASSPGLEQFF.

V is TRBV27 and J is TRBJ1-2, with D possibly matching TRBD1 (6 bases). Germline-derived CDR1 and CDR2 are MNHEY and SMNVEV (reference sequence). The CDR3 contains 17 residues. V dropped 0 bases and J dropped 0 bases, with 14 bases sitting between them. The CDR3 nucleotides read TGTGCCAGCAGTTTATCGATTTGGACAGCTTCTAACTATGGCTACACCTTC. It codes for CASSLSIWTASNYGYTF.

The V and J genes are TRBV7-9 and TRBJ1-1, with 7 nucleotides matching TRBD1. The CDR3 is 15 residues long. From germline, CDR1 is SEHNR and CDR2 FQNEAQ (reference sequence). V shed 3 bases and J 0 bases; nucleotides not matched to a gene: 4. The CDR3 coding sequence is TGTGCCAGCAGCTTCTCTGGGACAGTGAACACTGAAGCTTTCTTT. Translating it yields CASSFSGTVNTEAFF.

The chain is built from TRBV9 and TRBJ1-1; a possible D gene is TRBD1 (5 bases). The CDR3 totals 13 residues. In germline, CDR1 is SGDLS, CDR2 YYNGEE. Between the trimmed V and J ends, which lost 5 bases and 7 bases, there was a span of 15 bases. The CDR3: CASSLDSPVEAFF. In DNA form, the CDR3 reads TGTGCCAGCAGTCTAGACAGCCCGGTTGAAGCTTTCTTT.

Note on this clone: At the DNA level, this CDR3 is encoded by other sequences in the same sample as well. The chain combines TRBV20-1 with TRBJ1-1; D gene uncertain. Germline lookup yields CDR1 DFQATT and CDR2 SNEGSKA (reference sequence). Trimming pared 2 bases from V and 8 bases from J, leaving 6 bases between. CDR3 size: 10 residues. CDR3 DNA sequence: TGCAGTGCTAGAACAGCCGAAGCTTTCTTT. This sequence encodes CSARTAEAFF.

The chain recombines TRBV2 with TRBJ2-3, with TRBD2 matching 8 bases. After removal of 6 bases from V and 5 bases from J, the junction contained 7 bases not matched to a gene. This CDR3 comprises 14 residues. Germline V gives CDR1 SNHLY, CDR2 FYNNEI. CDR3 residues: CASRDPGLEDTQYF. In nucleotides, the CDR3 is TGTGCCAGCAGGGACCCGGGACTAGAAGATACGCAGTATTTT.

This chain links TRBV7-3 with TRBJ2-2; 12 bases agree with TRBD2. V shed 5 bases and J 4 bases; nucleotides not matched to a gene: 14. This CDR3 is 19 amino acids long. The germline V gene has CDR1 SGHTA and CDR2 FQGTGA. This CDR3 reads CASSPRTSGILERTGELFF. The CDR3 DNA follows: TGTGCCAGCAGCCCGAGGACTAGCGGGATATTAGAACGCACCGGGGAGCTGTTTTTT.

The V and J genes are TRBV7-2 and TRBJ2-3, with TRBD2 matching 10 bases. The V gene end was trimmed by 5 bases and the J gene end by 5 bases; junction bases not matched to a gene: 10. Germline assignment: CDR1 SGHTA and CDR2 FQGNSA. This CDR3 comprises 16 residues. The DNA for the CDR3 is TGTGCCAGCAGCCCACTCAGCGGGGGGGTAGGAGATACGCAGTATTTT. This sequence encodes CASSPLSGGVGDTQYF.

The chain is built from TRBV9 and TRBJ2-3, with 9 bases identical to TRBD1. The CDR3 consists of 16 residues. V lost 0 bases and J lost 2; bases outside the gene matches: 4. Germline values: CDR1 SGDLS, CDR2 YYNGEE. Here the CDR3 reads CASSVGGTGNTDTQYF. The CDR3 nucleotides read TGTGCCAGCAGCGTAGGGGGGACAGGGAACACAGATACGCAGTATTTT.

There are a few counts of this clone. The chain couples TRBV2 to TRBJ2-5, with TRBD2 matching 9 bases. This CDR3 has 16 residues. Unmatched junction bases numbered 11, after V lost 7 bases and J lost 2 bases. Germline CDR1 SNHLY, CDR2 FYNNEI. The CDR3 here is CASTGFSGGVQETQYF. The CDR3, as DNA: TGTGCCAGCACTGGTTTTAGCGGGGGCGTGCAAGAGACCCAGTACTTC.

Here the CDR3 DNA reads TGTGCCAGCAGTTATACTGGGGCAGCCTACGAGCAGTACTTC. Its translation is CASSYTGAAYEQYF. V is TRBV6-5 and J is TRBJ2-7; tentatively, D is TRBD1 (5 bases). Between the trimmed V and J ends, which lost 3 bases and 2 bases, there was a span of 11 bases. The CDR3 covers 14 residues. Germline lookup yields CDR1 MNHEY and CDR2 SVGAGI.

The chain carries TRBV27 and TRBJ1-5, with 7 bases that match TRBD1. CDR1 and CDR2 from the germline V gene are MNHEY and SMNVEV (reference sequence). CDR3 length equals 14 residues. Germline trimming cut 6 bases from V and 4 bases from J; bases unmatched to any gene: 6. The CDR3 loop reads CASRETGLNQPQHF. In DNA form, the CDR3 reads TGTGCCAGCAGAGAGACAGGGCTAAATCAGCCCCAGCATTTT.

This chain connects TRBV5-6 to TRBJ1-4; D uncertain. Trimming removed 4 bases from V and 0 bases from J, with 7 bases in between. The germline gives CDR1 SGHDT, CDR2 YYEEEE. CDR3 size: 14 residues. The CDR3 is CASSIGTTNEKLFF. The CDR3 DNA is TGTGCCAGCAGCATCGGGACAACTAATGAAAAACTGTTTTTT.

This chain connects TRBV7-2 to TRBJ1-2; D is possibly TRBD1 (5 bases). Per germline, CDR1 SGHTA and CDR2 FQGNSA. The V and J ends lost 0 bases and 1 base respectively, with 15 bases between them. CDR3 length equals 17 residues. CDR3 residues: CASSLAIPGNLNYGYTF. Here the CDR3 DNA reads TGTGCCAGCAGCTTAGCGATCCCAGGGAATCTTAACTATGGCTACACCTTC.

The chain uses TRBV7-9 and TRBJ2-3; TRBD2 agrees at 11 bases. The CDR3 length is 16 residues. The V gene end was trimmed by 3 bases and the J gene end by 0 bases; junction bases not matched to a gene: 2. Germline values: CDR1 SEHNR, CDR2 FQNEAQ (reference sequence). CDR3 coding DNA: TGTGCCAGCAGCTTTCGGACTAGCGGGAGCACAGATACGCAGTATTTT. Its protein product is CASSFRTSGSTDTQYF.

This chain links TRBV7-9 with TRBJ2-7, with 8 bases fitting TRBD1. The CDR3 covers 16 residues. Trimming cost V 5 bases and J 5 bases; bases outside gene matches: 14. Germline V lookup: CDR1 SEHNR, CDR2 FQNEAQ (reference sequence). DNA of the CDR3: TGTGCCAGCAGCCCATCGCCGGACAGGGAAGGCCACGAGCAGTACGTC. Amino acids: CASSPSPDREGHEQYV.

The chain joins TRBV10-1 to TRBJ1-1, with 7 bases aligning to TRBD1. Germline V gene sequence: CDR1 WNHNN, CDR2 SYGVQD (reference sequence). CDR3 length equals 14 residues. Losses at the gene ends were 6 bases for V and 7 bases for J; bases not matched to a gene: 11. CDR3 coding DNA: TGCGCCAGCAGGCGACGAGGACAGGAGGGTGAAGCTTTCTTT. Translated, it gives CASRRRGQEGEAFF.

CDR3 amino acids: CASSLVAGAYEQYF. As DNA, the CDR3 is TGTGCCAGCAGCTTGGTTGCCGGGGCCTACGAGCAGTACTTC. This chain joins TRBV5-6 and TRBJ2-7; TRBD2 might be the D (5 bases). The CDR3 sequence is 14 residues long. Trimming cost V 0 bases and J 2 bases, with 9 bases left between them. Germline assignment: CDR1 SGHDT and CDR2 YYEEEE.

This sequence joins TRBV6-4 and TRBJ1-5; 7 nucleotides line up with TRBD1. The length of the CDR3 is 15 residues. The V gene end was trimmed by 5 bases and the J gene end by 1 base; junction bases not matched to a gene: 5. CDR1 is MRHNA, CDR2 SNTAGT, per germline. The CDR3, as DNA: TGTGCCAGCAGTCCTGACAGGGCAAGCAATCAGCCCCAGCATTTT. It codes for CASSPDRASNQPQHF.

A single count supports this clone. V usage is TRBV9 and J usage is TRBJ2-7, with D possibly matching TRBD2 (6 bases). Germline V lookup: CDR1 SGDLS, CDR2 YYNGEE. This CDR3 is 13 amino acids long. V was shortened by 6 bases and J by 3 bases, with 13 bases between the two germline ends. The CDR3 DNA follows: TGTGCCAGCACTGGAGGGTATTTCTACGAGCAGTACTTC. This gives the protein CASTGGYFYEQYF.

This CDR3 is CASSIKGQGANTIYF. The CDR3 nucleotides read TGTGCCAGCAGCATAAAGGGACAGGGGGCTAACACCATATATTTT. The chain has TRBV7-9 and TRBJ1-3; 12 bases align to TRBD1. Per germline, CDR1 SEHNR and CDR2 FQNEAQ (reference sequence). The CDR3 has 15 residues. V was pared by 5 bases and J by 7 bases, with 6 bases of the junction left unmatched.

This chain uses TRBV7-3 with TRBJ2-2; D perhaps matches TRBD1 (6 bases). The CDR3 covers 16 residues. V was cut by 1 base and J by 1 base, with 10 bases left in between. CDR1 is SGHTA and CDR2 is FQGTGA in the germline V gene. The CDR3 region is CASSLIGGRNTGELFF. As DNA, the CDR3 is TGTGCCAGCAGCTTAATTGGGGGCAGGAACACCGGGGAGCTGTTTTTT.

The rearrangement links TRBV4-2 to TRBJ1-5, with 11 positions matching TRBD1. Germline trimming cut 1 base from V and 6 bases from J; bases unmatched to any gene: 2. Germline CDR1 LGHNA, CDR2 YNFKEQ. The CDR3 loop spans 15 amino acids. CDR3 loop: CASSQGTGGFQPQHF. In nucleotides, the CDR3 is TGTGCCAGCAGCCAAGGGACAGGGGGCTTTCAGCCCCAGCATTTT.

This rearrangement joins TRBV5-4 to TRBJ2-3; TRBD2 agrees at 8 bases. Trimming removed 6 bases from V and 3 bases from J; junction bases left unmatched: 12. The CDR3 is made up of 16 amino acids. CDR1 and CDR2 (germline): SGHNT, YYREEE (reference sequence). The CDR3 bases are TGTGCCAGCACCTCGGCAAGCGGGAGTAGAACAGATACGCAGTATTTT. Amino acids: CASTSASGSRTDTQYF. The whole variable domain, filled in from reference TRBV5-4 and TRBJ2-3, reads ETGVTQSPTHLIKTRGQQVTLRCSSQSGHNTVSWYQQALGQGPQFIFQYYREEENGRGNFPPRFSGLQFPNYSSELNVNALELDDSALYLCASTSASGSRTDTQYFGPGTRLTVL.